This is a list of T cell receptor beta chains from one sample in a study of OX40 agonist ivuxolimab in advanced cancers. Clones were sequenced by immunoSEQ multiplex PCR, and TCRdb holds only the in-frame ones, with some missing. The table lists approximately 84,000 clones, approximately 80% of them singletons. The sequencing used CD4+ or CD8+ T cells sorted from blood, collected in a trial of the OX40 agonist ivuxolimab. These receptors originate from an adult with an advanced solid tumor such as melanoma, head and neck, liver or kidney cancer. The CDR3 runs from the conserved cysteine through the conserved F or W. Fields, in order: J gene, V gene, clone size, D gene, CDR3 protein, CDR3 DNA. The D gene is left open where the match is weak. A clone size is listed for some rows: how often the clone was seen (once, few, many), or a class if it is expanded.

j_gene: TRBJ1-6; v_gene: TRBV13; abundance: NA; d_gene: TRBD1; CDR3aa: CASSLGTGDPNSPLHF; CDR3nt: TGTGCCAGCAGCTTAGGCACAGGGGACCCGAATTCACCCCTCCACTTT
j_gene: TRBJ1-1; v_gene: TRBV28; abundance: once; d_gene: NA; CDR3aa: CASKGGPPVTEAFF; CDR3nt: TGTGCCAGCAAGGGGGGCCCTCCGGTCACTGAAGCTTTCTTT
j_gene: TRBJ2-3; v_gene: TRBV6-1; abundance: NA; d_gene: NA; CDR3aa: CASTDSLGSTQYF; CDR3nt: TGTGCCAGCACAGACAGCTTGGGGTCTACGCAGTATTTT
j_gene: TRBJ2-5; v_gene: TRBV7-2; abundance: NA; d_gene: TRBD2; CDR3aa: CASSMGLGIAGTQYF; CDR3nt: TGTGCCAGCAGCATGGGACTAGGGATCGCGGGGACCCAGTACTTC
j_gene: TRBJ1-5; v_gene: TRBV27; abundance: few; d_gene: TRBD1; CDR3aa: CASRNRGGNQPQHF; CDR3nt: TGTGCCAGTAGGAACAGGGGAGGCAATCAGCCCCAGCATTTT
j_gene: TRBJ2-3; v_gene: TRBV4-2; abundance: NA; d_gene: NA; CDR3aa: CASSQTGGGRDTQYF; CDR3nt: TGTGCCAGCAGCCAAACCGGTGGGGGCAGGGATACGCAGTATTTT
j_gene: TRBJ2-3; v_gene: TRBV10-3; abundance: NA; d_gene: TRBD2; CDR3aa: CAISPGLAASTDTQYF; CDR3nt: TGTGCCATCAGTCCGGGACTAGCGGCTAGCACAGATACGCAGTATTTT
j_gene: TRBJ2-2; v_gene: TRBV27; abundance: once; d_gene: NA; CDR3aa: CASSPGQSGYTGELFF; CDR3nt: TGTGCCAGCAGTCCAGGACAGTCAGGCTACACCGGGGAGCTGTTTTTT
j_gene: TRBJ1-4; v_gene: TRBV6-1; abundance: NA; d_gene: NA; CDR3aa: CASIGLMREKLFF; CDR3nt: TGTGCCAGCATTGGGCTGATGCGGGAAAAACTGTTTTTT
j_gene: TRBJ1-6; v_gene: TRBV6-6; abundance: NA; d_gene: NA; CDR3aa: CASSPPDTAALHF; CDR3nt: TGTGCCAGCAGCCCTCCCGACACGGCAGCCCTCCACTTT
j_gene: TRBJ1-1; v_gene: TRBV11-1; abundance: NA; d_gene: NA; CDR3aa: CASSLDLGVGNTEAFF; CDR3nt: TGTGCCAGCAGCTTAGATCTTGGGGTCGGGAACACTGAAGCTTTCTTT
j_gene: TRBJ2-2; v_gene: TRBV28; abundance: few; d_gene: NA; CDR3aa: CASSFYLRTTNTGELFF; CDR3nt: TGTGCCAGCAGTTTTTATCTTAGGACAACGAACACCGGGGAGCTGTTTTTT
j_gene: TRBJ1-5; v_gene: TRBV18; abundance: NA; d_gene: TRBD1; CDR3aa: CASSPGTGVKGINQPQHF; CDR3nt: TGTGCCAGCTCACCAGGGACAGGGGTCAAGGGTATCAATCAGCCCCAGCATTTT
j_gene: TRBJ2-4; v_gene: TRBV28; abundance: NA; d_gene: NA; CDR3aa: CASSLSGAKNIQYF; CDR3nt: TGTGCCAGCAGTTTATCCGGAGCCAAAAACATTCAGTACTTC
j_gene: TRBJ2-2; v_gene: TRBV5-1; abundance: NA; d_gene: NA; CDR3aa: CASSRGGVNTGELFF; CDR3nt: TGCGCCAGCAGCAGGGGGGGCGTGAACACCGGGGAGCTGTTTTTT
j_gene: TRBJ1-2; v_gene: TRBV5-4; abundance: NA; d_gene: TRBD1; CDR3aa: CASSPGGRDYGYTF; CDR3nt: TGTGCCAGCAGCCCAGGGGGCCGAGACTATGGCTACACCTTC
j_gene: TRBJ1-1; v_gene: TRBV6-5; abundance: NA; d_gene: NA; CDR3aa: CASSSPMDGTEAFF; CDR3nt: TGTGCCAGCAGTTCCCCGATGGACGGCACTGAAGCTTTCTTT
j_gene: TRBJ1-2; v_gene: TRBV6-5; abundance: NA; d_gene: TRBD1; CDR3aa: CASSNGQVFYGYTF; CDR3nt: TGTGCCAGCAGTAACGGACAGGTCTTCTATGGCTACACCTTC
j_gene: TRBJ1-4; v_gene: TRBV10-3; abundance: NA; d_gene: TRBD1; CDR3aa: CAIRAGGSTNEKLFF; CDR3nt: TGTGCCATCAGAGCAGGGGGCTCAACTAATGAAAAACTGTTTTTT
j_gene: TRBJ2-1; v_gene: TRBV29-1; abundance: NA; d_gene: TRBD2; CDR3aa: CSVEELAGLVGEQFF; CDR3nt: TGCAGCGTTGAAGAACTCGCGGGACTAGTTGGTGAGCAGTTCTTC
j_gene: TRBJ2-1; v_gene: TRBV5-6; abundance: NA; d_gene: NA; CDR3aa: CASRLTATNEQFF; CDR3nt: TGTGCCAGCAGACTGACCGCGACGAATGAGCAGTTCTTC
j_gene: TRBJ2-3; v_gene: TRBV14; abundance: NA; d_gene: NA; CDR3aa: CASSQARDLRADTQYF; CDR3nt: TGTGCCAGCAGCCAAGCGCGGGATTTGAGGGCAGATACGCAGTATTTT
j_gene: TRBJ2-5; v_gene: TRBV7-3; abundance: NA; d_gene: TRBD2; CDR3aa: CASSLTWLAGQETQYF; CDR3nt: TGTGCCAGCAGCTTAACATGGCTAGCGGGACAAGAGACCCAGTACTTC
j_gene: TRBJ1-1; v_gene: TRBV21-1; abundance: few; d_gene: NA; CDR3aa: CASSKVKGIIALNTEAFF; CDR3nt: TGTGCCAGCAGCAAAGTTAAGGGTATCATAGCTTTGAACACTGAAGCTTTCTTT
j_gene: TRBJ1-5; v_gene: TRBV7-8; abundance: once; d_gene: NA; CDR3aa: CASSLFAGVDRNQPQHF; CDR3nt: TGTGCCAGCAGCTTATTTGCGGGGGTAGATCGCAATCAGCCCCAGCATTTT
j_gene: TRBJ2-1; v_gene: TRBV5-1; abundance: NA; d_gene: NA; CDR3aa: CASSLAPGAQGNEQFF; CDR3nt: TGCGCCAGCAGCTTGGCCCCGGGGGCGCAGGGAAATGAGCAGTTCTTC
j_gene: TRBJ1-6; v_gene: TRBV2; abundance: NA; d_gene: NA; CDR3aa: CASSSTPPLHF; CDR3nt: TGTGCCAGCAGTTCAACCCCACCCCTCCACTTT
j_gene: TRBJ1-2; v_gene: TRBV28; abundance: NA; d_gene: NA; CDR3aa: CASSPGSSDHFYGYTF; CDR3nt: TGTGCCAGCAGCCCGGGCTCTTCGGACCACTTTTATGGCTACACCTTC
j_gene: TRBJ2-7; v_gene: TRBV7-9; abundance: NA; d_gene: NA; CDR3aa: CASSLGLTDISYEQYF; CDR3nt: TGTGCCAGCAGCTTGGGTTTGACAGACATCTCCTACGAGCAGTACTTC